The clone carrying this T cell receptor beta chain was found a few times. As yet, its antigen is unknown. Its ends do not fully match the called genes, so a read error is possible. From the 5' RACE reads, TCRdb called clonotypes with MiXCR, one entry per CDR3 protein. The table has 100,000 to 140,000 distinct CDR3 sequences, 14% seen once. The sample comes from a study of T-cell memory formation after mild COVID-19. Study background: Among the donors, TCR clusters were largely specific to each donor.

Study results and caveats: Unconfirmed was the SARS-CoV-2 specificity of second-wave clones that peaked on day 37. CD4+ bias marked clones expanding day 15 to 37, unlike balanced contracting clones.

The CDR3 has 13 amino acids. The germline V gene encodes CDR1 MGHRA and CDR2 YSYEKL. Specimen: PBMCs or a T cell subset sorted from them (not recorded which). The chain is built from TRBV4-1 and TRBJ2-1, with 11 nucleotides matching TRBD2. The clonotype originates from a man between 18 and 29 years old who had mild COVID-19 (a few samples of this study predate the infection). Cell type and time point are not known. CDR3 region: CASSQVGTSGGIF. CDR3 bases: TGCGCCAGCAGCCAAGTTGGCACTAGCGGGGGTATCTTC.